The 2 T cell receptor beta chains given below trace back to one sample, sequenced in a study of Graves' ophthalmopathy and Graves' hyperthyroidism (dated by TCRdb to the late 2010s). Sequencing took place on an Illumina HiSeq 2000. TCR beta CDR3 regions were amplified from RNA transcripts for repertoire sequencing. The first round was an RT-PCR using HTBI primers with the Qiagen OneStep RT-PCR kit, and this first round was followed by a second-round multiplex PCR, then size selection and purification. The public reads were reprocessed in TCRdb via fastp at Q25 and MiXCR, keeping in-frame beta chains. Rows matching on CDR3 protein sequence are summarized as one entry with the most common DNA and genes. The sample has hundreds of thousands of distinct CDR3 sequences on record, about 47% of them singletons. Roughly 50% of the sample goes to the ten largest clones. Sequenced: peripheral blood. Every receptor here comes from an adult man with Graves' ophthalmopathy.

This chain links TRBV6-5 with TRBJ2-5, with TRBD2 as a possible D gene (5 bases). Germline-derived CDR1 and CDR2 are MNHEY and SVGAGI. The CDR3 loop spans 14 amino acids. The germline V and J ends were trimmed by 0 bases and 6 bases, with 11 bases remaining between them. CDR3 in DNA: TGTGCCAGCAGTTACTCACCCGGACTGAAGACCCAGTACTTC. It encodes CASSYSPGLKTQYF.

This clonotype was observed a few times. The germline gene is not matched at one end of the junction; a read error may be the cause. The chain joins TRBV10-2 to TRBJ2-7; 8 bases are a match to TRBD1. CDR1 is WSHSY and CDR2 is SAAADI in the germline V gene. This CDR3 is built from 13 residues. This chain's CDR3 is CASRQGQVYEQYF. In nucleotides, the CDR3 is TGTGCCAGCAGACAGGGACAGGTATACGAGCAGTACTTC.